This is a list of T cell receptor beta chains from one sample in a study of T cells in localized non-small cell lung cancer. Produced via immunoSEQ multiplex PCR; TCRdb's table is partial and in-frame only. The sample carries around 34,000 clones, around 93% recorded once. Sequences were derived from peripheral blood, sampled before any cancer treatment. Receptors originate from a female donor over 55 with stage I lung adenocarcinoma. Both conserved end residues are part of each CDR3. D genes are given only for firm matches. Clone size is shown for a subset of rows, as once, few, many or a class of expanded clone.

D gene: -
V gene: TRBV5-1
J gene: TRBJ1-4
clone size: -
CDR3 protein: CASSLGPTNEKLFF
CDR3 DNA: TGCGCCAGCAGCTTGGGCCCAACTAATGAAAAACTGTTTTTT

D gene: -
V gene: TRBV29-1
J gene: TRBJ2-4
clone size: -
CDR3 protein: CSVEDYLKNIQYF
CDR3 DNA: TGCAGCGTTGAGGACTACCTAAAAAACATTCAGTACTTC

D gene: -
V gene: TRBV7-9
J gene: TRBJ2-1
clone size: -
CDR3 protein: CASVNRDHNEQFF
CDR3 DNA: TGTGCCAGTGTTAACAGGGACCACAATGAGCAGTTCTTC

D gene: TRBD1
V gene: TRBV11-2
J gene: TRBJ1-2
clone size: -
CDR3 protein: CASSHETGPRGYTF
CDR3 DNA: TGTGCCAGCAGCCATGAGACAGGGCCTCGGGGCTACACCTTC

D gene: -
V gene: TRBV19
J gene: TRBJ1-4
clone size: once
CDR3 protein: CASSITFSGAEGKLFF
CDR3 DNA: TGTGCCAGTAGTATTACTTTTTCGGGGGCCGAGGGAAAACTGTTTTTT

D gene: -
V gene: TRBV19
J gene: TRBJ1-4
clone size: -
CDR3 protein: CASMGTDLLNEKLFF
CDR3 DNA: TGTGCCAGTATGGGGACCGACCTTCTTAATGAAAAACTGTTTTTT

D gene: TRBD2
V gene: TRBV7-2
J gene: TRBJ2-1
clone size: -
CDR3 protein: CASSLGGSFGNEQFF
CDR3 DNA: TGTGCCAGCAGCTTAGGCGGGAGCTTCGGCAATGAGCAGTTCTTC

D gene: -
V gene: TRBV7-3
J gene: TRBJ2-7
clone size: -
CDR3 protein: CASSADGGSYEQYF
CDR3 DNA: TGTGCCAGCAGCGCGGATGGTGGGTCCTACGAGCAGTACTTC

D gene: -
V gene: TRBV11-1
J gene: TRBJ1-3
clone size: -
CDR3 protein: CASSAGRGLGNTIYF
CDR3 DNA: TGTGCCAGCAGCGCAGGGAGAGGCCTTGGAAACACCATATATTTT

D gene: TRBD1
V gene: TRBV6-6
J gene: TRBJ2-3
clone size: -
CDR3 protein: CASFGQEDTDTQYF
CDR3 DNA: TGTGCCAGCTTCGGACAGGAGGACACAGATACGCAGTATTTT

D gene: -
V gene: TRBV6-1
J gene: TRBJ2-6
clone size: -
CDR3 protein: CASMTLSSGANVLTF
CDR3 DNA: TGTGCCAGCATGACGCTAAGCTCTGGGGCCAACGTCCTGACTTTC

D gene: -
V gene: TRBV19
J gene: TRBJ1-2
clone size: -
CDR3 protein: CASSIAGGGYTF
CDR3 DNA: TGTGCCAGTAGTATAGCAGGAGGAGGCTACACCTTC

D gene: -
V gene: TRBV30
J gene: TRBJ1-5
clone size: once
CDR3 protein: CAWAPRDSNQPQHF
CDR3 DNA: TGTGCCTGGGCACCGCGGGACAGCAATCAGCCCCAGCATTTT

D gene: TRBD2
V gene: TRBV28
J gene: TRBJ2-3
clone size: once
CDR3 protein: CASGGGALTDTQYF
CDR3 DNA: TGTGCCTCCGGGGGGGGAGCCCTCACAGATACGCAGTATTTT

D gene: -
V gene: TRBV7-2
J gene: TRBJ2-1
clone size: -
CDR3 protein: CASSLGTTRGDEQFF
CDR3 DNA: TGTGCCAGCAGCTTAGGTACAACCAGGGGGGATGAGCAGTTCTTC

D gene: TRBD2
V gene: TRBV2
J gene: TRBJ2-2
clone size: -
CDR3 protein: CASSGTSGNTGELFF
CDR3 DNA: TGTGCCAGCAGCGGGACTAGCGGGAACACCGGGGAGCTGTTTTTT

D gene: -
V gene: TRBV11-2
J gene: TRBJ1-1
clone size: -
CDR3 protein: CASSLTVNTEAFF
CDR3 DNA: TGTGCCAGCAGTCTGACCGTGAACACTGAAGCTTTCTTT

D gene: TRBD1
V gene: TRBV2
J gene: TRBJ2-5
clone size: once
CDR3 protein: CASSETGRETQYF
CDR3 DNA: TGTGCCAGCAGTGAGACAGGGCGGGAGACCCAGTACTTC

D gene: -
V gene: TRBV18
J gene: TRBJ1-1
clone size: -
CDR3 protein: CASSPPGGENTEAFF
CDR3 DNA: TGTGCCAGCTCACCACCGGGGGGTGAGAACACTGAAGCTTTCTTT

D gene: TRBD1
V gene: TRBV7-9
J gene: TRBJ1-1
clone size: -
CDR3 protein: CASSLRQGDTEAFF
CDR3 DNA: TGTGCCAGCAGCTTAAGACAGGGCGACACTGAAGCTTTCTTT

D gene: -
V gene: TRBV25-1
J gene: TRBJ2-7
clone size: -
CDR3 protein: CASSERREQYF
CDR3 DNA: TGTGCCAGCAGTGAACGGAGAGAGCAGTACTTC

D gene: TRBD1
V gene: TRBV27
J gene: TRBJ1-4
clone size: -
CDR3 protein: CASSADRGVTNEKLFF
CDR3 DNA: TGTGCCAGCAGCGCCGACAGGGGAGTAACTAATGAAAAACTGTTTTTT

D gene: -
V gene: TRBV27
J gene: TRBJ1-2
clone size: -
CDR3 protein: CASSARAVANYGYTF
CDR3 DNA: TGTGCCAGCAGCGCGCGGGCAGTAGCTAACTATGGCTACACCTTC

D gene: -
V gene: TRBV14
J gene: TRBJ1-1
clone size: -
CDR3 protein: CASSRVAGDTKENTEAFF
CDR3 DNA: TGTGCCAGCAGCCGCGTCGCGGGGGACACGAAGGAGAACACTGAAGCTTTCTTT

D gene: -
V gene: TRBV13
J gene: TRBJ1-6
clone size: -
CDR3 protein: CASSLVDANYNSPLHF
CDR3 DNA: TGTGCCAGCAGCTTAGTTGACGCAAACTATAATTCACCCCTCCACTTT

D gene: -
V gene: TRBV11-1
J gene: TRBJ1-2
clone size: -
CDR3 protein: CASRDRNPDYGYTF
CDR3 DNA: TGTGCCAGCAGAGACAGGAATCCTGACTATGGCTACACCTTC

D gene: TRBD1
V gene: TRBV5-1
J gene: TRBJ2-5
clone size: -
CDR3 protein: CASSLVGTAQETQYF
CDR3 DNA: TGCGCCAGCAGCTTGGTCGGGACAGCCCAAGAGACCCAGTACTTC

D gene: TRBD1
V gene: TRBV4-1
J gene: TRBJ1-4
clone size: -
CDR3 protein: CASSQTGDYNEKLFF
CDR3 DNA: TGCGCCAGCAGCCAAACAGGGGATTATAATGAAAAACTGTTTTTT

D gene: TRBD1
V gene: TRBV6-6
J gene: TRBJ2-1
clone size: -
CDR3 protein: CAITAGGSYNEQFF
CDR3 DNA: TGTGCCATCACCGCAGGGGGCTCCTACAATGAGCAGTTCTTC

D gene: TRBD2
V gene: TRBV5-1
J gene: TRBJ2-1
clone size: once
CDR3 protein: CASSLPAGGDNEQFF
CDR3 DNA: TGCGCCAGCAGCTTACCAGCGGGGGGGGACAATGAGCAGTTCTTC

D gene: -
V gene: TRBV5-8
J gene: TRBJ2-3
clone size: -
CDR3 protein: CASSPDGNTDTQYF
CDR3 DNA: TGTGCCAGCAGCCCGGACGGAAACACAGATACGCAGTATTTT

D gene: TRBD1
V gene: TRBV7-3
J gene: TRBJ1-5
clone size: -
CDR3 protein: CASSVQDRGNQPQHF
CDR3 DNA: TGTGCCAGCAGCGTCCAGGACAGGGGGAATCAGCCCCAGCATTTT

D gene: -
V gene: TRBV7-6
J gene: TRBJ1-5
clone size: once
CDR3 protein: CASSLGGGPSQPQHF
CDR3 DNA: TGTGCCAGCAGCTTAGGTGGAGGACCTTCTCAGCCCCAGCATTTT

D gene: -
V gene: TRBV27
J gene: TRBJ2-3
clone size: -
CDR3 protein: CASSPWDSADTQYF
CDR3 DNA: TGTGCCAGCAGTCCTTGGGATAGCGCAGATACGCAGTATTTT

D gene: -
V gene: TRBV18
J gene: TRBJ2-5
clone size: -
CDR3 protein: CASSEETQYF
CDR3 DNA: TGTGCCAGCTCAGAAGAGACCCAGTACTTC

D gene: TRBD1
V gene: TRBV18
J gene: TRBJ1-3
clone size: -
CDR3 protein: CASARGNSGNTIYF
CDR3 DNA: TGTGCCAGCGCCAGGGGGAACTCTGGAAACACCATATATTTT

D gene: -
V gene: TRBV7-2
J gene: TRBJ1-5
clone size: -
CDR3 protein: CASSLTSSNQPQHF
CDR3 DNA: TGTGCCAGCAGCTTAACGTCGAGCAATCAGCCCCAGCATTTT

D gene: -
V gene: TRBV7-9
J gene: TRBJ1-1
clone size: -
CDR3 protein: CASSLMDTEAFF
CDR3 DNA: TGTGCCAGCAGCTTAATGGACACTGAAGCTTTCTTT

D gene: TRBD1
V gene: TRBV6-5
J gene: TRBJ2-7
clone size: -
CDR3 protein: CASKRTGKVGEQYF
CDR3 DNA: TGTGCCAGCAAAAGGACAGGGAAAGTAGGCGAGCAGTACTTC

D gene: TRBD2
V gene: TRBV7-2
J gene: TRBJ2-5
clone size: -
CDR3 protein: CASSTWTSGGKTQYF
CDR3 DNA: TGTGCCAGCAGCACCTGGACTAGCGGGGGCAAGACCCAGTACTTC

D gene: TRBD1
V gene: TRBV18
J gene: TRBJ1-4
clone size: -
CDR3 protein: CASSPWQGARGEKLFF
CDR3 DNA: TGTGCCAGCTCACCATGGCAGGGGGCGCGAGGAGAAAAACTGTTTTTT

D gene: -
V gene: TRBV7-8
J gene: TRBJ2-2
clone size: -
CDR3 protein: CASSLAYTGELFF
CDR3 DNA: TGTGCCAGCAGCTTAGCATACACCGGGGAGCTGTTTTTT

D gene: -
V gene: TRBV7-2
J gene: TRBJ2-2
clone size: once
CDR3 protein: CASSLIRTETGELFF
CDR3 DNA: TGTGCCAGCAGCTTAATCAGAACGGAGACCGGGGAGCTGTTTTTT

D gene: -
V gene: TRBV19
J gene: TRBJ1-2
clone size: -
CDR3 protein: CASSIQGDYGYTF
CDR3 DNA: TGTGCCAGTAGTATCCAGGGTGACTATGGCTACACCTTC

D gene: -
V gene: TRBV27
J gene: TRBJ1-2
clone size: once
CDR3 protein: CASSSRGGRGRGYTF
CDR3 DNA: TGTGCCAGCAGTTCCCGCGGGGGGCGAGGTCGTGGCTACACCTTC

D gene: -
V gene: TRBV6-5
J gene: TRBJ1-1
clone size: -
CDR3 protein: CASSGKWGASTEAFF
CDR3 DNA: TGTGCCAGCAGCGGAAAATGGGGGGCGAGCACTGAAGCTTTCTTT

D gene: TRBD1
V gene: TRBV7-6
J gene: TRBJ2-6
clone size: -
CDR3 protein: CASSATGGEAGANVLTF
CDR3 DNA: TGTGCCAGCAGCGCCACAGGGGGCGAGGCTGGGGCCAACGTCCTGACTTTC

D gene: -
V gene: TRBV19
J gene: TRBJ2-6
clone size: -
CDR3 protein: CASKTESYLGSGANVLTF
CDR3 DNA: TGTGCCAGTAAGACAGAGTCTTACCTCGGCTCTGGGGCCAACGTCCTGACTTTC

D gene: -
V gene: TRBV28
J gene: TRBJ2-7
clone size: -
CDR3 protein: CASSPSAGSVPYEQYF
CDR3 DNA: TGTGCCAGCAGCCCATCAGCAGGGTCGGTCCCCTACGAGCAGTACTTC